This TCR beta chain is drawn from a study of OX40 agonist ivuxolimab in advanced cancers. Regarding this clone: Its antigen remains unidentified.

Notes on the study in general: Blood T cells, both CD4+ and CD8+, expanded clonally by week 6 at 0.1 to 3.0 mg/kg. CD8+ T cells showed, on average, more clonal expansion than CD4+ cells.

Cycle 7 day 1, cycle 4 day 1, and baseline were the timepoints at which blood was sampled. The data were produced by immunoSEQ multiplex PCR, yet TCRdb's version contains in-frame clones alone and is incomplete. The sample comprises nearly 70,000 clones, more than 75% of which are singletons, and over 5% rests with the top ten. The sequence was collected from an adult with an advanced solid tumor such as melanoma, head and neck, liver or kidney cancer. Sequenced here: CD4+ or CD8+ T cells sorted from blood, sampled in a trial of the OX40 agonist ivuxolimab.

The CDR3 here is CASSLRGGGSPNTGELFF. As DNA, the CDR3 is TGTGCCAGCAGTTTAAGAGGGGGAGGAAGCCCGAACACCGGGGAGCTGTTTTTT. The chain has TRBV27 and TRBJ2-2, with D possibly being TRBD1 or TRBD2 (6 bases each). There are 18 residues in the CDR3. The V end was cut by 2 bases, the J end by 0 bases, with 16 bases between. Germline V gives CDR1 MNHEY, CDR2 SMNVEV (reference sequence).